The 23 T cell receptor beta chains listed next were all sequenced from one sample in a study of blood T cell repertoires in COVID-19. Clones were sequenced by immunoSEQ multiplex PCR, and TCRdb holds only the in-frame ones, with some missing. Altogether roughly 100,000 clones are present, about 79% being singletons, with the ten largest covering 6.2%. Sequencing was done on a sample of peripheral blood. These receptors were collected from a man at least 80 years old with COVID-19, enrolled during active disease.

The rearrangement joins TRBV19 to TRBJ1-1, with D maybe TRBD1 (6 bases). The ends were cut back, 4 bases at V and 3 bases at J, with 12 bases in the middle. The germline CDR1 and CDR2 sequences are LNHDA and SQIVND (reference sequence). CDR3 length: 14 amino acids. The CDR3 bases are TGTGCCAGTAGTAGACGACAGGAGTACACTGAAGCTTTCTTT. This translates into CASSRRQEYTEAFF.

J is TRBJ2-1 and V is TRBV19, with TRBD2 matching over 8 bases. Trimming removed 3 bases from V and 3 bases from J; junction bases left unmatched: 4. Germline V CDR1 and CDR2: LNHDA, SQIVND (reference sequence). This CDR3 region has 15 residues. CDR3: CASSIRLAYYNEQFF. The CDR3 DNA is TGTGCCAGTAGTATCAGACTAGCGTACTACAATGAGCAGTTCTTC.

CDR3 sequence reads: CASSIDRVQPQHF. The CDR3 region has the DNA TGTGCCAGTAGTATAGACAGGGTGCAGCCCCAGCATTTT. The rearrangement joins TRBV19 to TRBJ1-5; D is possibly TRBD1 (5 bases). The germline gives CDR1 LNHDA, CDR2 SQIVND (reference sequence). The CDR3 contains 13 residues. V lost 0 bases, J lost 7 bases, and 7 bases lay in between.

For this clone: Other DNA sequences in the sample encode the same CDR3. The chain carries TRBV29-1 and TRBJ1-2, with unresolved D. V lost 3 bases, J lost 3 bases, and 8 bases lay in between. CDR3 length: 12 residues. Germline CDR1 reads SQVTM; CDR2 reads ANQGSEA. The CDR3 nucleotides read TGCAGCGTTGATTTCGGGGACTATGGCTACACCTTC. It codes for CSVDFGDYGYTF.

The chain couples TRBV28 to TRBJ2-3; D might be TRBD1 (5 bases). The V gene lost 3 bases and the J gene lost 0 bases, with 7 bases spanning the gap. CDR3 size: 14 residues. Per germline, CDR1 MDHEN and CDR2 SYDVKM. This CDR3 is CASSFQGSTDTQYF. CDR3 nucleotide sequence: TGTGCCAGCAGTTTTCAGGGAAGCACAGATACGCAGTATTTT.

V is TRBV5-1 and J is TRBJ2-3; TRBD2 matches 10 bases. This CDR3 is 15 amino acids long. With V trimmed by 0 bases and J by 5 bases, 3 bases remained unmatched. Germline assignment: CDR1 SGHRS and CDR2 YFSETQ. DNA of the CDR3: TGCGCCAGCAGCTTGGTGGCTAGCGGGAGAGATACGCAGTATTTT. This sequence encodes CASSLVASGRDTQYF. Filled out from reference TRBV5-1 and TRBJ2-3, the complete variable domain reads KAGVTQTPRYLIKTRGQQVTLSCSPISGHRSVSWYQQTPGQGLQFLFEYFSETQRNKGNFPGRFSGRQFSNSRSEMNVSTLELGDSALYLCASSLVASGRDTQYFGPGTRLTVL.

This clone was seen once. V and J are TRBV6-5 and TRBJ2-1; 8 bases are a match to TRBD2. From germline, CDR1 is MNHEY and CDR2 SVGAGI. The V gene end was trimmed by 2 bases and the J gene end by 9 bases; junction bases not matched to a gene: 3. The CDR3 loop spans 13 amino acids. CDR3 sequence (DNA): TGTGCCAGCAGTTACGACGGGAGGGGTGAGCAGTTCTTC. This gives the protein CASSYDGRGEQFF.

V usage is TRBV6-5 and J usage is TRBJ1-2; D unresolved. Trimming cost V 1 base and J 3 bases, with 9 bases left between them. This CDR3 spans 14 amino acids. Germline assignment: CDR1 MNHEY and CDR2 SVGAGI. The CDR3 coding sequence is TGTGCCAGCAGTTACTACCGGGATTACTATGGCTACACCTTC. It translates to CASSYYRDYYGYTF.

This rearrangement joins TRBV11-1 to TRBJ1-2; perhaps TRBD1 as D (5 bases). CDR3 length: 14 residues. The ends were cut back, 5 bases at V and 4 bases at J, with 14 bases in the middle. CDR1 is SGHAT and CDR2 is FQDESV in the germline V gene (reference sequence). CDR3 protein: CASSGPDTSYGYTF. The CDR3 DNA follows: TGTGCCAGCAGCGGCCCGGACACGAGCTATGGCTACACCTTC. The full variable domain, with the rest looked up from reference TRBV11-1 and TRBJ1-2, is EAEVAQSPRYKITEKSQAVAFWCDPISGHATLYWYRQILGQGPELLVQFQDESVVDDSQLPKDRFSAERLKGVDSTLKIQPAELGDSAMYLCASSGPDTSYGYTFGSGTRLTVV.

This chain joins TRBV6-5 and TRBJ2-3; possibly TRBD1 for D (6 bases). With 6 bases removed from V and 3 bases from J, the gap between germline ends came to 10 bases. This CDR3 has 13 amino acids. Germline loops: CDR1 MNHEY, CDR2 SVGAGI. Here the CDR3 reads CASSRTATDTQYF. The CDR3 DNA reads TGTGCCAGCAGCCGGACAGCAACAGATACGCAGTATTTT.

This clone was detected only a few times. V gene TRBV30 combines with J gene TRBJ1-5; TRBD1 aligns across 8 bases. V shed 5 bases, J shed 2 bases, and the junction held 2 bases outside the gene matches. The germline CDR1 and CDR2 sequences are GTSNPN and SVGIG (reference sequence). The length of the CDR3 is 13 residues. This CDR3 is CAWDRGGNQPQHF. DNA of the CDR3: TGTGCCTGGGACAGGGGTGGCAATCAGCCCCAGCATTTT.

The V call is TRBV2, the J call TRBJ1-2, with 7 bases matching TRBD1. The CDR3 is 14 amino acids. Germline lookup yields CDR1 SNHLY and CDR2 FYNNEI. The J segment lost 10 bases and the V segment lost 4 bases, leaving 12 bases of the junction unmatched. CDR3 in amino acids: CASSGQGHGIDYTF. The CDR3 DNA is TGTGCCAGCAGTGGACAGGGCCATGGTATTGACTACACCTTC.

V usage is TRBV5-5 and J usage is TRBJ1-6, with D unresolved. The CDR3 runs 15 residues. Trimming took off 1 base at V and 7 bases at J, with 12 bases between the two ends. Germline V gene lookup returns CDR1 SGHKS and CDR2 YYEKEE (reference sequence). The CDR3 DNA follows: TGTGCCAGCAGCTTGTCTGCACCGGAGAATTCACCCCTCCACTTT. Its protein product is CASSLSAPENSPLHF. The whole variable domain, remainder taken from reference TRBV5-5 and TRBJ1-6, is DAGVTQSPTHLIKTRGQQVTLRCSPISGHKSVSWYQQVLGQGPQFIFQYYEKEERGRGNFPDRFSARQFPNYSSELNVNALLLGDSALYLCASSLSAPENSPLHFGNGTRLTVT.

This sequence joins TRBV2 and TRBJ1-3, with unresolved D. The germline V gene encodes CDR1 SNHLY and CDR2 FYNNEI. Deletions cut 6 bases from V and 0 bases from J, with 6 bases between. The CDR3 covers 13 residues. Here the CDR3 reads CASSGYSGNTIYF. DNA for the CDR3: TGTGCCAGCAGCGGGTACTCTGGAAACACCATATATTTT.

This clone was detected a few times. CDR3 DNA: TGTGCCAGCAGCTTCACCCACAGCTCTGAAGCTTTCTTT. Translated, it gives CASSFTHSSEAFF. The chain uses TRBV13 and TRBJ1-1; no clear D gene. Germline assignment: CDR1 PRHDT and CDR2 FYEKMQ (reference sequence). The germline V and J ends were trimmed by 3 bases and 6 bases, with 11 bases remaining between them. CDR3 size: 13 residues.

Here the CDR3 reads CASSLARDTQYF. The CDR3 region has the DNA TGCGCCAGCAGCTTGGCCAGGGATACGCAGTATTTT. The rearrangement uses TRBV5-1 and TRBJ2-3; D is unresolved. The CDR3 covers 12 residues. The ends were cut back, 0 bases at V and 6 bases at J, with 5 bases in the middle. Germline V lookup: CDR1 SGHRS, CDR2 YFSETQ.

V and J are TRBV7-2 and TRBJ2-2, with 10 bases lining up with TRBD2. Trimming cost V 6 bases and J 6 bases; bases outside gene matches: 7. Germline V gives CDR1 SGHTA, CDR2 FQGNSA. The CDR3 has 15 amino acids. As DNA, the CDR3 is TGTGCCAGCAGGAGGACTAGCGGAGGGTCCGGGGAGCTGTTTTTT. It yields the protein CASRRTSGGSGELFF.

The CDR3 region is CASSTSATGFYEQYF. The CDR3 region has the DNA TGTGCCAGCAGCACTTCCGCGACAGGTTTCTACGAGCAGTACTTC. The J gene is TRBJ2-7, the V gene TRBV7-2, with D tentatively TRBD1 (6 bases). Germline V lookup: CDR1 SGHTA, CDR2 FQGNSA. The ends were cut back, 5 bases at V and 3 bases at J, with 17 bases in the middle. The length of the CDR3 is 15 residues.

V is TRBV6-1 and J is TRBJ1-4; TRBD1 matches 8 bases. CDR3 length: 16 residues. Germline values: CDR1 MNHNS, CDR2 SASEGT. V lost 1 base to trimming and J lost 2 bases; unmatched junction nucleotides: 3. The CDR3 sequence: CASSEGTGSTNEKLFF. The CDR3, as DNA: TGTGCCAGCAGTGAAGGGACAGGGAGCACTAATGAAAAACTGTTTTTT.

This clone was counted a few times. This sequence joins TRBV2 and TRBJ2-3; D might be TRBD2 (6 bases). The CDR3 has 16 amino acids. CDR1 is SNHLY, CDR2 FYNNEI, per germline. Deletions cut 7 bases from V and 4 bases from J, with 21 bases between. In DNA form, the CDR3 reads TGTGCCAGCAATCGAGCTCCCAGCGGGCACGCAGATACGCAGTATTTT. Amino acids: CASNRAPSGHADTQYF.

CDR3 amino acids: CAISVTSGRLYNEQFF. CDR3 DNA: TGTGCCATCAGTGTTACTAGCGGGAGGCTCTACAATGAGCAGTTCTTC. V usage is TRBV10-3 and J usage is TRBJ2-1; 12 nucleotides agree with TRBD2. The V and J ends lost 4 bases and 3 bases, in that order; junction bases with no gene match: 4. Germline CDR1 reads ENHRY; CDR2 reads SYGVKD. This CDR3 contains 16 residues.

Points on this clone: This sample also contains other DNA sequences that code for the same CDR3. The chain recombines TRBV7-2 with TRBJ1-4; D ambiguous. Germline V lookup: CDR1 SGHTA, CDR2 FQGNSA. V gave up 3 bases and J gave up 4 bases, with 15 bases separating them. CDR3 length equals 16 residues. As DNA, the CDR3 is TGTGCCAGCAGCTTTCCCCCGGGAGGGATTAATGAAAAACTGTTTTTT. It codes for CASSFPPGGINEKLFF. Based on the CDR3 plus reference TRBV7-2 and TRBJ1-4, the full variable domain is GAGVSQSPSNKVTEKGKDVELRCDPISGHTALYWYRQSLGQGLEFLIYFQGNSAPDKSGLPSDRFSAERTGGSVSTLTIQRTQQEDSAVYLCASSFPPGGINEKLFFGSGTQLSVL.

This clone has a handful of counts. This sequence joins TRBV19 and TRBJ1-2, with TRBD1 as a possible D gene (6 bases). V dropped 6 bases and J dropped 2 bases, with 13 bases sitting between them. Looked up from germline, CDR1 is LNHDA and CDR2 is SQIVND (reference sequence). The CDR3 consists of 14 residues. This chain's CDR3 is CASRLRDTNYGYTF. The CDR3 DNA sequence: TGTGCCAGTAGACTCCGGGACACGAACTATGGCTACACCTTC. Drawing the rest from reference TRBV19 and TRBJ1-2, the complete variable domain is DGGITQSPKYLFRKEGQNVTLSCEQNLNHDAMYWYRQDPGQGLRLIYYSQIVNDFQKGDIAEGYSVSREKKESFPLTVTSAQKNPTAFYLCASRLRDTNYGYTFGSGTRLTVV.